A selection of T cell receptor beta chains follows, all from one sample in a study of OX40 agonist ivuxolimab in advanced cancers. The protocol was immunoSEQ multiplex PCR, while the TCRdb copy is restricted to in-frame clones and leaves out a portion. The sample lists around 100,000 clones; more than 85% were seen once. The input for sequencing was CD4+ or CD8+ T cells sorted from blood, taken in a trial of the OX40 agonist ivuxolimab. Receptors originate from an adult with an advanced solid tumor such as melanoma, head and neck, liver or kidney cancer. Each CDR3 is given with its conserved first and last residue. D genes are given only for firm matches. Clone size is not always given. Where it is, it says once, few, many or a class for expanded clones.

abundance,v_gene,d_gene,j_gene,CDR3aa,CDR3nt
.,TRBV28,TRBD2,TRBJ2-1,CASKTSGRLGAGNEQFF,TGTGCCAGCAAGACTAGCGGGAGGTTAGGAGCCGGCAATGAGCAGTTCTTC
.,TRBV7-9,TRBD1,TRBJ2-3,CASSPGQGADTQYF,TGTGCCAGCAGCCCCGGACAGGGGGCAGATACGCAGTATTTT
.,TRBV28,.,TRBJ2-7,CASLDSGGREAPYEQYF,TGTGCCAGCCTAGATTCAGGTGGCAGGGAGGCTCCCTACGAGCAGTACTTC
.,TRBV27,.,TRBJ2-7,CASRERFNVGEQYF,TGTGCCAGCAGAGAGAGGTTTAACGTTGGCGAGCAGTACTTC
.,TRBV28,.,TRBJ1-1,CASSSIAFTEAFF,TGTGCCAGCAGTTCAATAGCTTTCACTGAAGCTTTCTTT
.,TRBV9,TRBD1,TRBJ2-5,CASSVDGNRGETQYF,TGTGCCAGCAGCGTAGACGGCAACAGGGGGGAGACCCAGTACTTC
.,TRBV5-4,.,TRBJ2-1,CASSFLDNEQFF,TGTGCCAGCAGCTTTTTGGACAATGAGCAGTTCTTC
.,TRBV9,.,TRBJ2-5,CASSVSAQETQYF,TGTGCCAGCAGCGTGAGCGCACAAGAGACCCAGTACTTC
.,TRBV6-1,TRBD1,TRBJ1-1,CASSVHRGRSSEAFF,TGTGCCAGCAGTGTACACAGGGGGCGTTCATCTGAAGCTTTCTTT
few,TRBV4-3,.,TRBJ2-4,CASSQAGLGGGAKNIQYF,TGCGCCAGCAGCCAAGCAGGGTTAGGGGGGGGAGCCAAAAACATTCAGTACTTC
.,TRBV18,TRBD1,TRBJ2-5,CASSTGQGKETQYF,TGTGCCAGCTCAACGGGACAGGGGAAAGAGACCCAGTACTTC
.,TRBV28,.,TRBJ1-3,CASNSGASGNTIYF,TGTGCCAGCAATTCTGGGGCCTCTGGAAACACCATATATTTT
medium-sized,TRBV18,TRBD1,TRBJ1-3,CASSPGTGGGGNTIYF,TGTGCCAGCTCACCGGGGACAGGCGGAGGAGGAAACACCATATATTTT
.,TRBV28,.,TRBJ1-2,CASSSAVGVNGYTF,TGTGCCAGCAGTTCCGCGGTTGGGGTAAATGGCTACACCTTC
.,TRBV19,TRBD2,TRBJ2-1,CASSTTSESYNEQFF,TGTGCCAGTAGTACCACTAGCGAATCCTACAATGAGCAGTTCTTC
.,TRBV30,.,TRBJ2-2,CAWRRTSNTGELFF,TGTGCCTGGCGGAGGACTTCGAACACCGGGGAGCTGTTTTTT
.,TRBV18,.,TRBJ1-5,CASSPIGSRSQPQHF,TGTGCCAGCTCACCTATCGGGTCGAGGAGTCAGCCCCAGCATTTT
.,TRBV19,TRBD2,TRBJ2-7,CASSRGGLAGEQYF,TGTGCCAGTAGCAGGGGCGGACTAGCCGGCGAGCAGTACTTC
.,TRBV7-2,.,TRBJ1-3,CASSLDGNPGNTIYF,TGTGCCAGCAGCTTAGACGGAAATCCCGGAAACACCATATATTTT
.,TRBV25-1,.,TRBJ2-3,CASSDQRGTDTQYF,TGTGCCAGCAGTGATCAGAGGGGCACAGATACGCAGTATTTT
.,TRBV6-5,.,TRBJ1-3,CASGQLSGNTIYF,TGTGCCAGTGGGCAGCTCTCTGGAAACACCATATATTTT
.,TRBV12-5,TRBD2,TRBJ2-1,CASGLRTSGPYNEQFF,TGTGCTAGTGGTTTGAGGACTAGCGGCCCCTACAATGAGCAGTTCTTC
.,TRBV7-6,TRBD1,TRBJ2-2,CASSRTGGETGELFF,TGTGCCAGCAGCAGGACAGGGGGAGAAACCGGGGAGCTGTTTTTT
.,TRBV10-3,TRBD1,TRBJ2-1,CAIREDRNNEQFF,TGTGCCATCAGGGAGGACAGGAACAATGAGCAGTTCTTC
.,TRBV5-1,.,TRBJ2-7,CASSLGSGGSYEQYF,TGCGCCAGCAGCTTGGGTTCCGGCGGTTCCTACGAGCAGTACTTC
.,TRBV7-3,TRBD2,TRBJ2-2,CASSSVAGVGTGELFF,TGTGCCAGCAGCTCGGTAGCGGGAGTGGGCACCGGGGAGCTGTTTTTT
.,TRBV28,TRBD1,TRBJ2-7,CASSLSGTGLEQYF,TGTGCCAGCAGTTTATCCGGGACAGGGCTCGAGCAGTACTTC
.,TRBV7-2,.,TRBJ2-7,CASSLGKADVYEQYF,TGTGCCAGCAGCTTAGGTAAGGCAGATGTCTACGAGCAGTACTTC
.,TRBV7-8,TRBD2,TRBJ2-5,CASSPPGSGQETQYF,TGTGCCAGCAGCCCGCCCGGTAGCGGGCAAGAGACCCAGTACTTC
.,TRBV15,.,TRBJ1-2,CATSDGGTGYTF,TGTGCCACCAGCGACGGGGGAACGGGCTACACCTTC
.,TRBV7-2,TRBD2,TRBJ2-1,CASSLREGRGNEQFF,TGTGCCAGCAGCCTCCGGGAGGGCCGGGGCAATGAGCAGTTCTTC
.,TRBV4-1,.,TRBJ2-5,CASSPRGFQETQYF,TGCGCCAGCAGCCCGAGGGGGTTCCAAGAGACCCAGTACTTC